The clone carrying this TCR beta chain has at least ten counts. These data originate in a study of T cells in Graves' hyperthyroidism and ophthalmopathy. Trimming at V came to 8 bases and at J to 8 bases, leaving 7 bases not matched to a gene. The CDR3 runs 12 residues. Germline lookup yields CDR1 SGHTA and CDR2 FQGNSA. RNA transcripts gave rise to amplified TCR beta CDR3 regions. TCR CDR3 underwent first-round RT-PCR with the HTBI primer set. TCRdb reprocessed the multiplex PCR reads via MiXCR and lists one record per CDR3 protein. The repertoire holds 550,000 to 700,000 distinct CDR3 sequences, around 45% seen once, with around 20% in the top ten.

This TCR derives from an adult woman with Graves' disease, either hyperthyroidism or ophthalmopathy (not recorded which). This sequence joins TRBV7-2 and TRBJ2-5; 8 bases map to TRBD2. The sequencing sample was made of peripheral blood or thyroid tissue (not recorded which). The CDR3 region has the DNA TGTGCCAGCGCCGGGACTAGGTACACCCAGTACTTC. Protein: CASAGTRYTQYF.